The clone carrying this T cell receptor beta chain came up many times. The antigen is undetermined. Authors of the study amplified TCR beta CDR3 regions from RNA transcripts. During a first-round RT-PCR of the TCR CDR3, the HTBI primer set was used. Using its own MiXCR run on the multiplex PCR reads, TCRdb lists one record per CDR3 protein. The sample holds about half a million distinct CDR3 sequences, around a quarter seen once. Ophthalmopathy cases met thresholds of Clinical Activity Score at least 3, NOSPECS grade at least 4 and duration under 3 months. A patient was excluded if there was uncontrolled infection, other autoimmune disease, pregnancy or lactation. Diagnoses were made from clinical symptoms, serum measures (thyroxine and TRAb), thyroid ultrasound and orbital computed tomography. CDR3 length: 15 residues. CDR1 LNHDA and CDR2 SQIVND come from the germline V gene (reference sequence). The junction had 4 bases not matched to a gene; V was cut back by 3 bases and J by 0 bases.

This sample is part of a study of T cells in Graves' hyperthyroidism and ophthalmopathy. General study findings and limits: Most expanded thyroid clonotypes above 0.001 also appeared in blood.

The chain links TRBV19 to TRBJ2-7; 8 bases match TRBD1. The receptor's source is a woman younger than 45 with Graves' ophthalmopathy. Sample: blood. CDR3 coding DNA: TGTGCCAGTAGTATTGGGACAGGAAGCTCCTACGAGCAGTACTTC. Its protein is CASSIGTGSSYEQYF.